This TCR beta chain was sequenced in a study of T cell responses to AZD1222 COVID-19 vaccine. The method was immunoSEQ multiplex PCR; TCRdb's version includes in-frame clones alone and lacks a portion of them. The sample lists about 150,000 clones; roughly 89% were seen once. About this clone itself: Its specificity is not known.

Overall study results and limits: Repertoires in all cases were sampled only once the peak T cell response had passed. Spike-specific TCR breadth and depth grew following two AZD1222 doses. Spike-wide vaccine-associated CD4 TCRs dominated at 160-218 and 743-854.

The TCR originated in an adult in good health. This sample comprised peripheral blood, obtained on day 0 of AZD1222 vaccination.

Here the CDR3 DNA reads TGCAGTGCTCGTGCCCCGCTTAGGGAGCCCCAGCATTTT. Encoded protein: CSARAPLREPQHF. The V and J genes are TRBV20-1 and TRBJ1-5; D unresolved. The V gene's germline CDR1 is DFQATT and CDR2 SNEGSKA (reference sequence). V was clipped by 5 bases and J by 8 bases, with 16 bases between them. This CDR3 spans 13 amino acids.